The clone carrying this T cell receptor beta chain was seen at least ten times. The target antigen is unknown. These data belong to a study of T-cell reconstitution after alpha-beta-depleted transplantation in children. The TCRbeta library incorporated unique molecular identifiers. TCRdb reprocessed the PCR reads with MiXCR, giving one entry per CDR3 protein. The data contain around 440,000 distinct CDR3 sequences, about 11% of them seen just once; the ten biggest clones take up 2%. Points from the study as a whole: At around two months after transplant, the alpha-beta T cells were reportedly derived from several hundred expanded clones that came from non-depleted graft cells. From newly produced T cells came most of the T-cell counts and diversity one year after transplant. Some patients' high day-60 TCRbeta diversity was attributed to recipient cells surviving conditioning.

The germline V and J ends were trimmed by 2 bases and 9 bases, with 21 bases remaining between them. The germline V gene encodes CDR1 SGHRS and CDR2 YFSETQ. The length of the CDR3 is 16 residues. The starting material was PBMCs, obtained before TCRalphabeta/CD19-depleted stem cell transplant. The chain recombines TRBV5-1 with TRBJ2-1; D may be TRBD1 or TRBD2 (6 bases each). This clonotype was sampled from a child between 2 and 9 years old with inherited bone marrow failure, due to receive a stem cell transplant. Here the CDR3 reads CASSFVRRGIQGEQFF. As DNA, the CDR3 is TGCGCCAGCAGCTTCGTTCGGCGGGGCATACAGGGTGAGCAGTTCTTC.